The 9 T cell receptor beta chains below come from one sample, sequenced in a study of OX40 agonist ivuxolimab in advanced cancers. Clones were read by immunoSEQ multiplex PCR, and TCRdb kept only the in-frame ones, dropping some. The sample consists of 40,000 to 55,000 clones, 85% to 95% of them appearing once. Source: CD4+ or CD8+ T cells sorted from blood, taken in a trial of the OX40 agonist ivuxolimab. The receptors stem from an adult with an advanced solid tumor such as melanoma, head and neck, liver or kidney cancer.

The rearrangement links TRBV6-5 to TRBJ2-2; D uncertain. The CDR3 totals 14 residues. Germline CDR1 and CDR2: MNHEY and SVGAGI. The V and J ends lost 0 bases and 2 bases respectively, with 4 bases between them. CDR3 protein: CASSYSINTGELFF. Written as DNA, the CDR3 is TGTGCCAGCAGTTACTCGATCAACACCGGGGAGCTGTTTTTT.

This sequence joins TRBV5-6 and TRBJ1-1; D is unclear. This CDR3 region has 14 residues. Germline assignment: CDR1 SGHDT and CDR2 YYEEEE. V lost 6 bases and J lost 5, with 17 bases in between. The CDR3 nucleotides are TGTGCCAGCACTCCGAGTGGGTCCGGAACTGAAGCTTTCTTT. As protein: CASTPSGSGTEAFF. Combining the CDR3 with reference TRBV5-6 and TRBJ1-1 gives the whole variable domain DAGVTQSPTHLIKTRGQQVTLRCSPKSGHDTVSWYQQALGQGPQFIFQYYEEEERQRGNFPDRFSGHQFPNYSSELNVNALLLGDSALYLCASTPSGSGTEAFFGQGTRLTVV.

The rearrangement links TRBV4-3 to TRBJ2-1; a possible D gene is TRBD1 (6 bases). This CDR3 spans 16 amino acids. Germline V gives CDR1 LGHNA, CDR2 YSLEER. V lost 0 bases and J 5 bases, leaving 14 bases between the germline ends. CDR3 DNA sequence: TGCGCCAGCAGCCAAGATCCCTACAGGGTGGACAATGAGCAGTTCTTC. Translation gives CASSQDPYRVDNEQFF.

The J gene is TRBJ1-2, the V gene TRBV29-1, with a weak D call TRBD1 (5 bases). This CDR3 region has 16 residues. CDR1 and CDR2 from the germline V gene are SQVTM and ANQGSEA. The V gene lost 0 bases and the J gene lost 4 bases, with 18 bases spanning the gap. The CDR3 sequence: CSVEDRSGGGTYGYTF. The CDR3 DNA is TGCAGCGTTGAAGATCGATCGGGGGGAGGCACCTATGGCTACACCTTC.

This chain connects TRBV27 to TRBJ2-1, with 7 bases matching TRBD2. Looked up from germline, CDR1 is MNHEY and CDR2 is SMNVEV (reference sequence). With V trimmed by 2 bases and J by 2 bases, 6 bases remained unmatched. The CDR3 loop spans 16 amino acids. The CDR3 DNA reads TGTGCCAGCAGTTTAGAGGTAGCGGGCCCCTACAATGAGCAGTTCTTC. Its protein is CASSLEVAGPYNEQFF.

V is TRBV6-5 and J is TRBJ1-1; D is unclear. The germline V gene has CDR1 MNHEY and CDR2 SVGAGI. This CDR3 spans 15 amino acids. V lost 0 bases to trimming and J lost 2 bases, with 10 bases between them. CDR3 region: CASSYSVGTNTEAFF. CDR3 in DNA: TGTGCCAGCAGTTACTCTGTAGGCACTAACACTGAAGCTTTCTTT.

The DNA for the CDR3 is TGTGCCAGTAGTCCCCGAACAGGGTGGGACAATGAGCAGTTCTTC. As protein: CASSPRTGWDNEQFF. This rearrangement joins TRBV19 to TRBJ2-1, with D perhaps matching TRBD1 (6 bases). The V end lost 5 bases, the J end lost 5 bases, and 16 bases lay between the germline ends. This CDR3 comprises 15 residues. The germline gives CDR1 LNHDA, CDR2 SQIVND (reference sequence).

This clone appeared a few times. The same CDR3 is also encoded by other DNA sequences in this sample. The genes are TRBV9 and TRBJ2-3; maybe TRBD1 (5 bases). The germline V gene has CDR1 SGDLS and CDR2 YYNGEE. V lost 0 bases, J lost 1 base, and 6 bases lay in between. This CDR3 has 14 amino acids. The CDR3 reads CASSVEGRTDTQYF. The CDR3 region has the DNA TGTGCCAGCAGCGTAGAGGGGCGCACAGATACGCAGTATTTT.

J is TRBJ2-7 and V is TRBV15, with 7 positions matching TRBD2. With V trimmed by 0 bases and J by 1 base, 3 bases remained unmatched. Germline CDR1 reads LNHNV; CDR2 reads YYDKDF (reference sequence). The CDR3 runs to 15 residues. The CDR3 protein is CATSRERTSSYEQYF. CDR3 nucleotides: TGTGCCACCAGCAGAGAGAGGACTAGTTCCTACGAGCAGTACTTC.